Each of the 18 T cell receptor beta chains below was sequenced from the same sample in a study of blood T cell repertoires in COVID-19 (dated by TCRdb to 2020 to 2022). Receptor libraries were prepared by the immunoSEQ multiplex PCR assay. TCRdb obtained this table from immuneACCESS and retained in-frame rearrangements with V and J assigned. These tables miss some clones; where compared with another copy, unresolved V genes account for less than half of the shortfall, and the remainder is unexplained. This sample lists around 60,000 clones; around 77% were detected once. Roughly 4.9% of the sample rests with the top ten. The material sequenced was peripheral blood. All receptors derive from a woman in her seventies with COVID-19, enrolled during active disease.

Turning to this clone: A read error may produce the germline difference seen at one junction end. This chain joins TRBV23-1 and TRBJ2-1, with TRBD1 as a possible D gene (6 bases). TRBV23-1 falls under the ORF class, with uncertain function. The CDR3 runs 10 residues. The CDR3 spells CASKGGQGVF. The CDR3 nucleotides are TGCGCCAGCAAAGGGGGTCAGGGTGTCTTC.

The V and J genes are TRBV3-1 (or the pseudogene TRBV3-2) and TRBJ2-2, with 8 bases lining up with TRBD1. V trimming: 4 bases; J trimming: 3 bases; junction bases outside the gene matches: 10. CDR1 is LGHDT and CDR2 is YNNKEL in the germline V gene (reference sequence). This CDR3 contains 17 residues. The CDR3 DNA reads as TGTGCCAGCAGCCTCCCCACGGACAGGGAGGACACCGGGGAGCTGTTTTTT. Its translation: CASSLPTDREDTGELFF.

The rearrangement uses TRBV18 and TRBJ2-1; possibly TRBD1 for D (6 bases). The V end lost 4 bases, the J end lost 5 bases, and 9 bases lay between the germline ends. Germline CDR1 reads KGHSH; CDR2 reads LQKENI. CDR3 length: 13 amino acids. The CDR3 DNA reads TGTGCCAGCTCACTCACAGGGAACAATGAGCAGTTCTTC. Its protein product is CASSLTGNNEQFF. Using reference TRBV18 and TRBJ2-1 for the parts outside the CDR3, the full variable domain is NAGVMQNPRHLVRRRGQEARLRCSPMKGHSHVYWYRQLPEEGLKFMVYLQKENIIDESGMPKERFSAEFPKEGPSILRIQQVVRGDSAAYFCASSLTGNNEQFFGPGTRLTVL.

V gene TRBV19 combines with J gene TRBJ1-1; possibly TRBD1 for D (6 bases). Trimming left V 3 bases short and J 6 bases short, with 11 bases between. CDR1 and CDR2 (germline): LNHDA, SQIVND (reference sequence). CDR3 length equals 13 residues. For the CDR3, the DNA is TGTGCCAGTAGTATTTGGGGGGGGCCTGAAGCTTTCTTT. This translates into CASSIWGGPEAFF.

This clone was detected a few times. V gene TRBV18 combines with J gene TRBJ1-5; D ambiguous. Germline CDR1 reads KGHSH; CDR2 reads LQKENI. V dropped 2 bases and J dropped 4 bases, with 18 bases sitting between them. The CDR3 is made up of 17 amino acids. The CDR3 protein is CASSPAFLSRRNQPQHF. In nucleotides, the CDR3 is TGTGCCAGCTCACCAGCATTCCTGTCCAGGCGAAATCAGCCCCAGCATTTT.

This chain links TRBV5-6 with TRBJ1-3; D is perhaps TRBD1 (6 bases). Germline lookup yields CDR1 SGHDT and CDR2 YYEEEE. With 0 bases removed from V and 2 bases from J, the gap between germline ends came to 12 bases. The CDR3 is made up of 16 amino acids. In DNA, the CDR3 is TGTGCCAGCAGCTTGGGACAGGTCCTTACTGGAAACACCATATATTTT. This translates into CASSLGQVLTGNTIYF.

This clone was observed a few times. The chain carries TRBV7-8 and TRBJ2-5; D not certain. This CDR3 region has 14 residues. Germline CDR1 and CDR2: SGHVS and FQNEAQ. V was pared by 6 bases and J by 2 bases, with 13 bases between. In DNA form, the CDR3 reads TGTGCCAGCAGTCGAAGAGGCCCTCAAGAGACCCAGTACTTC. Protein: CASSRRGPQETQYF.

The chain employs TRBV12-3 or TRBV12-4 and TRBJ1-2; TRBD1 aligns across 9 bases. The V segment lost 4 bases and the J segment 7 bases; nucleotides outside the gene matches: 4. CDR3 length equals 13 residues. In DNA form, the CDR3 reads TGTGCCAGCAGTTCGGGACAGGGAGGTGGCTACACCTTC. This sequence encodes CASSSGQGGGYTF.

This clone was seen just once. The V gene is TRBV5-1, the J gene TRBJ2-2; D uncertain. The CDR3 covers 15 residues. V lost 3 bases and J 1 base, leaving 10 bases between the germline ends. Germline loops: CDR1 SGHRS, CDR2 YFSETQ. In nucleotides, the CDR3 is TGCGCCAGCAGCTGGATACGGGTGAACACCGGGGAGCTGTTTTTT. Encoded protein: CASSWIRVNTGELFF.

The chain uses TRBV18 and TRBJ1-2, with TRBD1 matching over 9 bases. This CDR3 is built from 15 residues. In germline, CDR1 is KGHSH, CDR2 LQKENI. Unmatched junction bases numbered 9, after V lost 4 bases and J lost 6 bases. In DNA form, the CDR3 reads TGTGCCAGCTCACGACTGGACAGGGGTCAGCATGGCTACACCTTC. Its protein is CASSRLDRGQHGYTF.

V and J are TRBV9 and TRBJ2-3; 8 bases align to TRBD2. CDR3 size: 15 residues. Germline V lookup: CDR1 SGDLS, CDR2 YYNGEE. V lost 0 bases and J lost 2; bases outside the gene matches: 2. The CDR3 protein is CASSVAAGDTDTQYF. CDR3 coding DNA: TGTGCCAGCAGCGTAGCAGCGGGGGACACAGATACGCAGTATTTT.

This chain links TRBV19 with TRBJ2-1; D possibly corresponds to TRBD2 (5 bases). The germline gives CDR1 LNHDA, CDR2 SQIVND (reference sequence). The CDR3 has 15 amino acids. V lost 3 bases to trimming and J lost 3 bases, with 12 bases between them. CDR3 DNA sequence: TGTGCCAGTAGTATCACCAACGGGGACTACAATGAGCAGTTCTTC. Translating gives CASSITNGDYNEQFF.

The chain is built from TRBV20-1 and TRBJ2-5; D might be TRBD2 (5 bases). V lost 3 bases and J lost 5, with 19 bases in between. The CDR3 runs to 15 residues. Per germline, CDR1 DFQATT and CDR2 SNEGSKA (reference sequence). The CDR3 sequence is CSASLEGGSRETQYF. CDR3 in DNA: TGCAGTGCTAGTCTTGAGGGTGGGTCCCGGGAGACCCAGTACTTC.

The V and J genes are TRBV11-2 and TRBJ2-5, with D possibly being TRBD2 (6 bases). CDR1 is SGHAT, CDR2 FQNNGV, per germline. The CDR3 is 16 residues long. V lost 5 bases, J lost 0 bases, and 16 bases lay in between. The CDR3 nucleotides read TGTGCCAGCAGCCCGTCACTAGCTAAGTACCAAGAGACCCAGTACTTC. This sequence encodes CASSPSLAKYQETQYF.

A few counts support this clone. The chain uses TRBV14 and TRBJ1-6; D unclear. Looked up from germline, CDR1 is SGHDN and CDR2 is FVKESK. The CDR3 has 13 residues. Trimming cost V 8 bases and J 7 bases, with 12 bases left between them. CDR3 in amino acids: CASSRRGNSPLHF. CDR3 in DNA: TGTGCCAGCTCTAGACGTGGAAATTCACCCCTCCACTTT.

This chain links TRBV6-1 with TRBJ2-1, with 11 positions matching TRBD2. The germline V gene encodes CDR1 MNHNS and CDR2 SASEGT. Trimming at V came to 2 bases and at J to 15 bases, leaving 6 bases not matched to a gene. The CDR3 consists of 13 residues. The CDR3 DNA follows: TGTGCCAGCAGTGAAAGGGGGACTAGCGGCCGGTTCTTC. This translates into CASSERGTSGRFF.

A single count supports this clone. The V call is TRBV7-9, the J call TRBJ2-5; possible D gene TRBD2, 6 bases. This CDR3 contains 16 residues. CDR1 is SEHNR and CDR2 is FQNEAQ in the germline V gene (reference sequence). V was pared by 5 bases and J by 2 bases, with 18 bases between. CDR3 sequence: CASSRGSWKGQETQYF. The CDR3 DNA reads TGTGCCAGCAGCCGGGGGTCCTGGAAGGGGCAAGAGACCCAGTACTTC.

The chain employs TRBV9 and TRBJ2-1; TRBD1 matches 7 bases. The CDR3 totals 16 residues. The germline gives CDR1 SGDLS, CDR2 YYNGEE. The trim removed 4 bases at V and 1 base at J, leaving 8 bases unmatched. The CDR3 coding sequence is TGTGCCAGCAGCCCTCAGGGGGTAGCGTCCTACAATGAGCAGTTCTTC. Amino acids: CASSPQGVASYNEQFF.